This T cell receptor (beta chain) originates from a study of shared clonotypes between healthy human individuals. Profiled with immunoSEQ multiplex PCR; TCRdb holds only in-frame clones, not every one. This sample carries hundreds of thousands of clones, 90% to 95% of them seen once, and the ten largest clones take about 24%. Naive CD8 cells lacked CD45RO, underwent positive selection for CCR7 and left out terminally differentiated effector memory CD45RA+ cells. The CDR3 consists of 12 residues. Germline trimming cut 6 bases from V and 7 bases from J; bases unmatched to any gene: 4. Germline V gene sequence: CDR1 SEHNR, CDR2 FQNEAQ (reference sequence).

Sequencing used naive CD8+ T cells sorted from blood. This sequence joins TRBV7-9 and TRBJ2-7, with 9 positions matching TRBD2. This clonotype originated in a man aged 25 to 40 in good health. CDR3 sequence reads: CASSSSGIEQYF. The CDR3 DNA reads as TGTGCCAGCAGTTCTAGCGGGATTGAGCAGTACTTC.